Listed below are T cell receptor beta chains from one sample, sequenced in a study of identical twins. One entry per CDR3 protein, called by TCRdb with MiXCR from the 5' RACE reads. The repertoire holds 640,000 or so distinct CDR3 sequences, with 5.5% to 6.5% as singletons. The sequencing sample was made of naive T cells sorted from blood. These receptors were obtained from a man in his late teens or twenties in good health. CDR3s include the opening cysteine and the closing phenylalanine or tryptophan. D genes are given only for firm matches. Clone size is stated in some rows and not others, as once, few, many or a class when expanded.

>many|TRBJ2-1|TRBV7-6|NA
TGTGCCAGCAGCTTAGGTGGTTGGACTACCCACAATGAGCAGTTCTTC
CASSLGGWTTHNEQFF
>many|TRBJ2-3|TRBV20-1|NA
TGCAGTGCTAGTGTCCAGGATGATACGCAGTATTTT
CSASVQDDTQYF
>few|TRBJ2-2|TRBV24-1|TRBD2
TGTGCCACCAGTGACCGGACTAGCGGGAGTATGTCCGGGGAGCTGTTTTTT
CATSDRTSGSMSGELFF
>many|TRBJ2-7|TRBV10-3|NA
TGTGCCATCAGTGAGTCCGCAGGGCAGGGGGGGGCCTCCTACGAGCAGTACTTC
CAISESAGQGGASYEQYF
>many|TRBJ1-5|TRBV24-1|TRBD1
TGTGCCACCAGTGATTTGGGCCCCGGGACAGGGATCCAGCCCCAGCATTTT
CATSDLGPGTGIQPQHF
>NA|TRBJ2-7|TRBV14|NA
TGTGCCAGCAGCCCCAGGGGAGGTTACTACGAGCAGTACTTC
CASSPRGGYYEQYF
>many|TRBJ2-3|TRBV10-3|NA
TGTGCCATCAGGGACACAGATACGCAGTATTTT
CAIRDTDTQYF
>NA|TRBJ1-5|TRBV28|TRBD1
TGTGCCAGCAGTTTCTTTGAGGGGGCCGGGTCTAGCAATCAGCCCCAGCATTTT
CASSFFEGAGSSNQPQHF
>many|TRBJ2-5|TRBV20-1|TRBD2
TGCAGTGCTCCGACTAGCGGGAGTGTTTCGGAGACCCAGTACTTC
CSAPTSGSVSETQYF
>few|TRBJ1-1|TRBV5-6|TRBD1
TGTGCCAGCGAGTTGGACAGGGGGCGATTCACTGAAGCTTTCTTT
CASELDRGRFTEAFF
>many|TRBJ1-2|TRBV4-1|NA
TGCGCCAGCAGCCAAGTGAGAAGTGGCTACACCTTC
CASSQVRSGYTF
>many|TRBJ1-4|TRBV29-1|TRBD1
TGCAGCGGTATGGACAGGGGCTCTAATGAAAAACTGTTTTTT
CSGMDRGSNEKLFF
>NA|TRBJ2-3|TRBV18|NA
TGTGCCAGCTCAGACCAAGGGACTAGCACAGATACGCAGTATTTT
CASSDQGTSTDTQYF
>few|TRBJ1-2|TRBV12-3/TRBV12-4|NA
TGTGCCAGCAGTTTAACGACGACAGGAAACTATGGCTACACCTTC
CASSLTTTGNYGYTF
>many|TRBJ2-3|TRBV7-9|TRBD1
TGTGCCAGCAGCTTAGGGGGACAGGTCAATACGCAGTATTTT
CASSLGGQVNTQYF
>many|TRBJ1-1|TRBV6-1|NA
TGTGCCAGCAGGGAGAGTCGGTTCGGCACTGAAGCTTTCTTT
CASRESRFGTEAFF
>NA|TRBJ2-7|TRBV20-1|TRBD1
TGCAGTGCTAGAGAGTGGGGACAGAGCTCCTACGAGCAGTACTTC
CSAREWGQSSYEQYF
>NA|TRBJ2-1|TRBV27|NA
TGTGCCAGCAACGGTTACAATGAGCAGTTCTTC
CASNGYNEQFF
>few|TRBJ2-3|TRBV6-5|TRBD2
TGTGCCAGCAGTTACCTAGCGGGACCAAGCACAGATACGCAGTATTTT
CASSYLAGPSTDTQYF
>NA|TRBJ2-1|TRBV27|TRBD2
TGTGCCAGCAGTCCCTGGACTAGCGGGACCTGCAATGAGCAGTTCTTC
CASSPWTSGTCNEQFF
>few|TRBJ2-1|TRBV9|NA
TGTGCCAGCAGCCCCCAGGACCGAGGCCTCTACAATGAGCAGTTCTTC
CASSPQDRGLYNEQFF
>many|TRBJ2-3|TRBV20-1|NA
TGCAGTGCTAGAGTAGGACTACCTCTGGATACGCAGTATTTT
CSARVGLPLDTQYF
>many|TRBJ2-2|TRBV15|NA
TGTGCCACCAGCAGAGGGGTCCCGAACACCGGGGAGCTGTTTTTT
CATSRGVPNTGELFF
>many|TRBJ2-5|TRBV12-3/TRBV12-4|TRBD2
TGTGCCAGCACTACCCTAGCGGTAGGGGAGACCCAGTACTTC
CASTTLAVGETQYF
>NA|TRBJ2-3|TRBV4-3|NA
TGCGCCAGCAGCCGTAGAGTTTTTGGCACAGATACGCAGTATTTT
CASSRRVFGTDTQYF
>NA|TRBJ2-3|TRBV10-1|NA
TGCGCCAGCAGTGAGTCTAGTACCACAGATACGCAGTATTTT
CASSESSTTDTQYF
>few|TRBJ2-5|TRBV24-1|NA
TGTGCCACCAGCAGCGGGCATTCGGAGACCCAGTACTTC
CATSSGHSETQYF
>NA|TRBJ1-6|TRBV5-5|NA
TGTGCCAGCAGCGGGTCTATGCGGGGAGGCGATAATTCACCCCTCCACTTT
CASSGSMRGGDNSPLHF
>many|TRBJ2-1|TRBV7-3|NA
TGTGCCAGCAGTCCTTCCCAGGGGAAACATGAGCAGTTCTTC
CASSPSQGKHEQFF
>many|TRBJ2-1|TRBV20-1|NA
TGCAGTGCTACCAGTAACCGGGACGGAGCCTACAATGAGCAGTTCTTC
CSATSNRDGAYNEQFF
>many|TRBJ2-2|TRBV25-1|NA
TGTGCCAGCAGTGACAGCGCGAACACCGGGGAGCTGTTTTTT
CASSDSANTGELFF
>many|TRBJ1-1|TRBV6-1|TRBD1
TGTGCCAGCAGTCGGCGGACAGGGACGGGGAACACTGAAGCTTTCTTT
CASSRRTGTGNTEAFF
>many|TRBJ2-5|TRBV12-3/TRBV12-4|NA
TGTGCCAGCAGTTTAGAAGGGACGTTTGAGACCCAGTACTTC
CASSLEGTFETQYF
>many|TRBJ1-5|TRBV29-1|TRBD1
TGCAGCGCCCGCGGGACAGGGTTCAATCAGCCCCAGCATTTT
CSARGTGFNQPQHF
>NA|TRBJ2-1|TRBV6-6|NA
TGTGCCAGCAGTTACGGAGAAGGTGAGCAGTTCTTC
CASSYGEGEQFF
>many|TRBJ1-1|TRBV10-1|NA
TGCGCCAGCAGTGACAGGTTGTTAAACACTGAAGCTTTCTTT
CASSDRLLNTEAFF
>NA|TRBJ2-4|TRBV3-1|NA
TGTGCCAGCAGCCAAGCACGACAAGGTTACATTCAGTACTTC
CASSQARQGYIQYF
>few|TRBJ2-3|TRBV24-1|NA
TGTGCCACAGTCCCGCCAAACGGGGATACGCAGTATTTT
CATVPPNGDTQYF
>many|TRBJ2-7|TRBV28|NA
TGTGCCAGCAATTTACAGGGTAACGAGCAGTACTTC
CASNLQGNEQYF
>many|TRBJ1-5|TRBV25-1|TRBD1
TGTGCCAGCAGTGAAGGCGGACAGGGCTACAATCAGCCCCAGCATTTT
CASSEGGQGYNQPQHF
>few|TRBJ2-2|TRBV2|TRBD2
TGTGCCAGCACTAAGCCGGGACTAGCGGGTACCGCACCCATGACCAACACCGGGGAGCTGTTTTTT
CASTKPGLAGTAPMTNTGELFF
>NA|TRBJ2-3|TRBV24-1|NA
TGTGCCACCAGTGATTTGCCAGGCACCGGACGGAGTCCAGATACGCAGTATTTT
CATSDLPGTGRSPDTQYF
>few|TRBJ1-1|TRBV5-1|NA
TGCGCCAGCAGCCCCGAACCGGCTATCACTGAAGCTTTCTTT
CASSPEPAITEAFF